This T cell receptor beta chain was documented in a study of shared clonotypes between healthy human individuals. Findings of the study overall: Specimens sampled were limited to blood, with tissue repertoires likely differing.

A CD45RA+ naive subset and a CD45RA-negative memory subset were split from CD4+ cells. This CDR3 contains 16 residues. Deletions cut 3 bases from V and 4 bases from J, with 15 bases between. The germline V gene has CDR1 KGHSH and CDR2 LQKENI. Profiling relied on immunoSEQ multiplex PCR, and the TCRdb table lists in-frame clones only, not all of them. The sample contains millions of clones, around 94% of which appear only once. On this clone itself: Antigen specificity is unknown.

This TCR derives from a man younger than 35 in good health. The chain is built from TRBV18 and TRBJ2-2, with D tentatively TRBD1 or TRBD2 (6 bases each). Sequenced input: naive CD4+ T cells sorted from blood. Described subset: CD45RA+ positively selected. The CDR3 is CASSPSGDKSTGELFF. CDR3 nucleotides: TGTGCCAGCTCACCGTCGGGGGACAAGTCCACCGGGGAGCTGTTTTTT.